The next 27 T cell receptor beta chains were all read from a single sample in a study of identifying expanded T cells in peripheral blood. Assay used: immunoSEQ multiplex PCR; TCRdb lists only in-frame clones, some missing. In the table there are about 94,000 clones, 88% of which are singletons. Sequencing input: blood. The receptor source for this set is a person between 18 and 70 years old in good health.

As concerns this clone: Within the sample, other DNA sequences also encode this same CDR3. The rearrangement joins TRBV2 to TRBJ1-4; D uncertain. The CDR3 consists of 14 residues. V lost 2 bases, J lost 5 bases, and 9 bases lay in between. Germline V gene lookup returns CDR1 SNHLY and CDR2 FYNNEI. CDR3 bases: TGTGCCAGCAGTGAAACCGGGGTGAATGAAAAACTGTTTTTT. This sequence encodes CASSETGVNEKLFF.

This chain links TRBV5-1 with TRBJ1-1, with TRBD1 identical over 7 bases. The CDR3 length is 14 residues. CDR1 is SGHRS, CDR2 YFSETQ, per germline. With 4 bases clipped from V and 5 bases from J, the junction kept 8 bases outside the gene matches. The CDR3 is CASSPTGAGTEAFF. CDR3 in DNA: TGCGCCAGCAGCCCTACAGGGGCGGGGACTGAAGCTTTCTTT.

This chain uses TRBV27 with TRBJ1-2; no clear D gene. This CDR3 contains 13 residues. Germline CDR1 and CDR2: MNHEY and SMNVEV (reference sequence). V lost 6 bases and J 1 base, leaving 9 bases between the germline ends. CDR3: CASRTDYNYGYTF. CDR3 bases: TGTGCCAGCAGGACGGATTATAACTATGGCTACACCTTC.

The genes are TRBV27 and TRBJ1-2, with D hard to call. This CDR3 is 12 amino acids long. Per the germline V gene, CDR1 is MNHEY and CDR2 is SMNVEV (reference sequence). Trimming pared 2 bases from V and 4 bases from J, leaving 5 bases between. The CDR3 loop is CASSLNGYGYTF. CDR3 nucleotides: TGTGCCAGCAGTTTAAACGGCTATGGCTACACCTTC.

The J gene is TRBJ1-2, the V gene TRBV27; D not resolved. The CDR3 is made up of 13 amino acids. Germline lookup yields CDR1 MNHEY and CDR2 SMNVEV (reference sequence). V lost 2 bases and J 4 bases, leaving 8 bases between the germline ends. CDR3 sequence: CASSLNTVYGYTF. DNA for the CDR3: TGTGCCAGCAGTTTAAATACAGTCTATGGCTACACCTTC.

V and J are TRBV19 and TRBJ2-7; 7 positions match TRBD1. The CDR3 has 16 amino acids. After removal of 2 bases from V and 0 bases from J, the junction contained 7 bases not matched to a gene. The germline gives CDR1 LNHDA, CDR2 SQIVND (reference sequence). The CDR3 DNA reads as TGTGCCAGTAGTATAACCACAGGGGTCAACTCCTACGAGCAGTACTTC. Its protein is CASSITTGVNSYEQYF.

The V and J genes are TRBV5-6 and TRBJ2-3; 7 nucleotides line up with TRBD2. Per the germline V gene, CDR1 is SGHDT and CDR2 is YYEEEE. CDR3 size: 14 residues. V lost 6 bases to trimming and J lost 1 base; unmatched junction nucleotides: 5. CDR3 protein: CASKPRGGTDTQYF. For the CDR3, the DNA is TGTGCCAGCAAACCTCGGGGGGGCACAGATACGCAGTATTTT.

Written as DNA, the CDR3 is TGTGCCAGCAGGAACCAGGGGGCTGGAAACACCATATATTTT. It specifies CASRNQGAGNTIYF. The chain uses TRBV6-1 and TRBJ1-3, with 7 bases that match TRBD1. Trimming removed 6 bases from V and 2 bases from J; junction bases left unmatched: 4. CDR3 length: 14 amino acids. Germline V gene lookup returns CDR1 MNHNS and CDR2 SASEGT.

The chain carries TRBV7-6 and TRBJ2-1, with D tentatively TRBD2 (5 bases). Germline V CDR1 and CDR2: SGHVS, FNYEAQ. The CDR3 loop spans 12 amino acids. The V and J ends lost 4 bases and 9 bases respectively, with 10 bases between them. The CDR3 DNA reads as TGTGCCAGCAGCTCGGACTCGGCTGAGCAGTTCTTC. It is translated as CASSSDSAEQFF.

In DNA, the CDR3 is TGTGCCAGCAGCCAAGATAGAGGGGGGGACATTTCCTACGAGCAGTACTTC. Its translation: CASSQDRGGDISYEQYF. The V and J genes are TRBV4-2 and TRBJ2-7; D might be TRBD2 (7 bases). The CDR3 totals 17 residues. Germline CDR1 and CDR2: LGHNA and YNFKEQ. V was pared by 0 bases and J by 1 base, with 16 bases between.

J is TRBJ1-2 and V is TRBV6-5; weak D call: TRBD1 (5 bases). The CDR3 extends over 13 amino acids. Germline V gene data show CDR1 as MNHEY and CDR2 as SVGAGI. V was pared by 6 bases and J by 8 bases, with 16 bases between. The CDR3 region is CASSSGTFVGYTF. DNA of the CDR3: TGTGCCAGCAGCTCCGGGACGTTCGTGGGCTACACCTTC.

The CDR3 loop reads CASSLGLMVSYEQYF. The DNA for the CDR3 is TGTGCCAGCAGCTTAGGATTAATGGTCTCCTACGAGCAGTACTTC. The gene calls are TRBV7-2 and TRBJ2-7; D call uncertain. The germline V gene encodes CDR1 SGHTA and CDR2 FQGNSA. The CDR3 is 15 amino acids. Trimming stripped 1 base from V and 0 bases from J, with 10 bases between.

This sequence joins TRBV29-1 and TRBJ1-1; unclear D gene. V was clipped by 5 bases and J by 4 bases, with 11 bases between them. CDR1 and CDR2 from the germline V gene are SQVTM and ANQGSEA. The CDR3 extends over 12 amino acids. As DNA, the CDR3 is TGCAGCGTTCTGAACCTTTCCACTGAAGCTTTCTTT. It is translated as CSVLNLSTEAFF.

The chain links TRBV7-9 to TRBJ1-2; 9 nucleotides match TRBD1. Germline CDR1 is SEHNR and CDR2 is FQNEAQ (reference sequence). The CDR3 has 15 amino acids. Trimming took 5 bases from V and 8 from J; bases not matched to a gene: 12. Here the CDR3 reads CASSPLRDRVFGYTF. Here the CDR3 DNA reads TGTGCCAGCAGCCCCCTCCGGGACAGGGTTTTCGGCTACACCTTC.

The chain couples TRBV6-1 to TRBJ2-7; the D gene is possibly TRBD1 (6 bases). This CDR3 region has 16 residues. V lost 4 bases, J lost 3 bases, and 19 bases lay in between. CDR1 MNHNS and CDR2 SASEGT come from the germline V gene. The CDR3 protein is CASSGMGRGSGYEQYF. CDR3 nucleotides: TGTGCCAGCAGTGGGATGGGAAGGGGGTCTGGCTACGAGCAGTACTTC.

This chain uses TRBV7-6 with TRBJ2-6; perhaps TRBD1 as D (6 bases). Germline V gene data show CDR1 as SGHVS and CDR2 as FNYEAQ. The CDR3 length is 18 residues. V was cut by 5 bases and J by 0 bases, with 17 bases left in between. The DNA of the CDR3 is TGTGCCAGCAGCCGCTCCGGGACACGCTACTCTGGGGCCAACGTCCTGACTTTC. Translated, it gives CASSRSGTRYSGANVLTF.

The chain recombines TRBV18 with TRBJ2-5, with 11 bases fitting TRBD2. V shed 4 bases and J 2 bases; nucleotides not matched to a gene: 3. Germline V CDR1 and CDR2: KGHSH, LQKENI. The CDR3 spans 15 residues. The CDR3 is CASSRTSGGQETQYF. The CDR3, as DNA: TGTGCCAGCTCACGCACTAGCGGGGGACAAGAGACCCAGTACTTC. The whole variable domain, remainder taken from reference TRBV18 and TRBJ2-5, is NAGVMQNPRHLVRRRGQEARLRCSPMKGHSHVYWYRQLPEEGLKFMVYLQKENIIDESGMPKERFSAEFPKEGPSILRIQQVVRGDSAAYFCASSRTSGGQETQYFGPGTRLLVL.

The chain joins TRBV5-1 to TRBJ2-5; the match to TRBD2 covers 8 bases. This CDR3 comprises 15 residues. In germline, CDR1 is SGHRS, CDR2 YFSETQ. With V trimmed by 4 bases and J by 4 bases, 9 bases remained unmatched. The CDR3 protein is CASSVMTSVGETQYF. Here the CDR3 DNA reads TGCGCCAGCAGCGTAATGACTAGCGTGGGAGAGACCCAGTACTTC.

The gene calls are TRBV4-3 and TRBJ1-1; D gene unclear. Germline V gene lookup returns CDR1 LGHNA and CDR2 YSLEER. The CDR3 runs 16 residues. V gave up 0 bases and J gave up 1 base, with 12 bases separating them. The CDR3, as DNA: TGCGCCAGCAGCCAAGATGAGTGGGGAGGGAACACTGAAGCTTTCTTT. This gives the protein CASSQDEWGGNTEAFF.

The J gene is TRBJ1-1, the V gene TRBV4-1; the match to TRBD1 covers 7 bases. V was clipped by 1 base and J by 1 base; unmatched bases: 12. The CDR3 covers 18 residues. Per germline, CDR1 MGHRA and CDR2 YSYEKL. The chain's CDR3 is CASSQGTPGRGWNTEAFF. The CDR3 DNA follows: TGCGCCAGCAGCCAAGGTACCCCGGGCAGGGGGTGGAACACTGAAGCTTTCTTT.

The chain employs TRBV29-1 and TRBJ2-5; 9 bases match TRBD1. The germline V gene encodes CDR1 SQVTM and CDR2 ANQGSEA. V dropped 4 bases and J dropped 4; count of bases not matched to a gene: 7. This CDR3 contains 14 residues. This chain's CDR3 is CSVGRTGASETQYF. The CDR3 coding sequence is TGCAGCGTTGGGAGGACAGGGGCGTCAGAGACCCAGTACTTC.

The count of this clone is one. The chain joins TRBV30 to TRBJ1-5; a possible D gene is TRBD1 (6 bases). V lost 0 bases and J 1 base, leaving 10 bases between the germline ends. CDR3 size: 15 residues. The germline CDR1 and CDR2 sequences are GTSNPN and SVGIG (reference sequence). CDR3 protein: CAWSVRGTSNQPQHF. The CDR3 nucleotides are TGTGCCTGGAGTGTACGGGGGACAAGCAATCAGCCCCAGCATTTT.

V gene TRBV27 combines with J gene TRBJ1-1; D gene uncertain. Germline CDR1 reads MNHEY; CDR2 reads SMNVEV (reference sequence). This CDR3 has 13 residues. V gave up 11 bases and J gave up 1 base, with 14 bases separating them. The CDR3, as DNA: TGTGCCGTATCAAAAGCGAAGAACACTGAAGCTTTCTTT. Amino acids: CAVSKAKNTEAFF.

The rearrangement joins TRBV5-1 to TRBJ2-3; D remains unclear. Per the germline V gene, CDR1 is SGHRS and CDR2 is YFSETQ. V lost 0 bases, J lost 2 bases, and 13 bases lay in between. The CDR3 loop spans 16 amino acids. DNA for the CDR3: TGCGCCAGCAGCTTGGGCGCCCGGTCGGTCACAGATACGCAGTATTTT. It is translated as CASSLGARSVTDTQYF.

This clone appeared a single time. The chain combines TRBV4-1 with TRBJ2-5; D possibly corresponds to TRBD2 (5 bases). The CDR3 totals 16 residues. Germline assignment: CDR1 MGHRA and CDR2 YSYEKL. V lost 4 bases and J 5 bases, leaving 20 bases between the germline ends. CDR3 in amino acids: CASSPGGRALRETQYF. For the CDR3, the DNA is TGCGCCAGCAGCCCCGGTGGGCGGGCCCTCCGGGAGACCCAGTACTTC.

V and J are TRBV6-6 and TRBJ2-2, with D uncertain. The ends were cut back, 6 bases at V and 3 bases at J, with 11 bases in the middle. From germline, CDR1 is MNHNY and CDR2 SVGAGI (reference sequence). CDR3 length equals 14 residues. The CDR3 is CASSHLGDTGELFF. CDR3 coding DNA: TGTGCCAGCAGCCACTTGGGCGACACCGGGGAGCTGTTTTTT.

J is TRBJ1-1 and V is TRBV7-9, with 7 nucleotides matching TRBD1. The CDR3 length is 16 residues. V shed 1 base, J shed 0 bases, and the junction held 5 bases outside the gene matches. Germline CDR1 reads SEHNR; CDR2 reads FQNEAQ (reference sequence). Written as DNA, the CDR3 is TGTGCCAGCAGCTTAGTTCCAGGGGGGATGAACACTGAAGCTTTCTTT. This sequence encodes CASSLVPGGMNTEAFF.